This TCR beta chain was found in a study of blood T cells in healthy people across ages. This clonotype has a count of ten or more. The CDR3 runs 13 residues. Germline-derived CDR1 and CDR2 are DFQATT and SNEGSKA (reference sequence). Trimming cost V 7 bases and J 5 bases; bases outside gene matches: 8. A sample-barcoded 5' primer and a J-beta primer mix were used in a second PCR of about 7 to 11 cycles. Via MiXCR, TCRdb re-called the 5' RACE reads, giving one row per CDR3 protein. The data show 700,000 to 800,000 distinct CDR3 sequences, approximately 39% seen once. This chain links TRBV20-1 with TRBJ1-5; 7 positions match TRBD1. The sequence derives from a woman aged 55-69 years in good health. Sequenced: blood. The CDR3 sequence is CSGLQGTYQPQHF. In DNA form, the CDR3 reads TGCAGTGGACTACAGGGGACTTATCAGCCCCAGCATTTT.